This T cell receptor (beta chain) was recovered during a study of CD8+CD57+ T cells in acquired aplastic anemia (dated by TCRdb to between 2017 and 2018). Notes on the research overall: DNA extracted from sorted CD4+ and CD8+ cells had a mean of about 3 ug, with a range of 0.2 to 27.4 ug. Mean read counts for healthy donor samples were about 9.8 million for CD4+ cells and some 11 million for CD8+ cells. Beyond this particular receptor, the publication reports: Patients and healthy controls showed no significant difference in CD8+ Simpson's diversity (P=0.060). Nearly 30 CD8+ CDR3 sequences were found in both patients and controls but appeared to be highly expressed in patients and within the immunodominant clones of the patients.

TCR beta VDJ combination and CDR3 sequence profiling used genomic DNA as the template. TCR repertoire sequencing was run on an Illumina HiSeq 2000. On the authors' methods: TRBV/TRBJ rearrangement plots, CDR3 size and DJ length profiles, and Simpson's diversity index were used to evaluate the repertoires. The most abundant DNA sequence in the deep sequencing data was defined as the immunodominant clone. CDR3 amino acid sequences were checked for sharing across subjects and were also compared against the VDJdb database and published repertoires. TCRdb handled the public reads itself, with Q25 trimming in fastp and clone calling in MiXCR, and kept productive beta chains. Records with the same CDR3 protein are collapsed into one entry carrying the most frequent genes and DNA. The V and J calls and clone size come from TCRdb's table, not from the authors' own analysis. The sample table lists about 210,000 distinct CDR3 sequences, roughly 35% of them with a count of one. The ten top clones hold 1% to 1.3% of the sample.

Many counts were recorded for this clonotype. The antigen it recognizes is unknown. The record has no base qualities; no much larger clone is one base away. The study deep-sequenced TCR repertoires of sorted CD4+ and CD8+ blood T cells from severe aplastic anemia patients and healthy subjects. Ficoll-Paque density gradient centrifugation was used to isolate peripheral blood mononuclear cells. CD4+ and CD8+ T cells were sorted by FACS or magnetic beads before DNA extraction. Spanning cysteine to phenylalanine, the CDR3 consists of 15 amino acids. The sequence is cut down to CDR3 DNA, 45 bases in frame from base 1. Taken from the germline V gene, the CDR1 and CDR2 loops are SGHRS and YFSETQ. Relative to germline, V is missing 2 bases and J is missing 1 base, with 1 base of the junction outside any gene match.

This sequence uses TRBV5-1 and TRBJ2-7, and 12 junction bases match TRBD2. The sequencing input was sorted CD4+, CD8+, or CD8+CD57+ T cells (not recorded which) from PBMCs. The clonotype comes from a human donor in good health, serving as a control. The sequence in DNA is TGCGCCAGCAGCTTTGGACTAGCGGGATCCTACGAGCAGTACTTC. Its amino acids are CASSFGLAGSYEQYF.